This T cell receptor beta chain was sequenced during a study of human CD4 T cells and Enterobacteriaceae. Using immunoSEQ multiplex PCR, the repertoire was profiled, and TCRdb retains in-frame clones only, with some absent. The sample yields fewer than 35,000 clones, roughly 80% seen once. All CD4+ cells other than CD45RA+CCR7+CD95- naive cells were sorted as memory, over 98% pure. Germline V gene sequence: CDR1 GTSNPN, CDR2 SVGIG (reference sequence). There are 14 residues in the CDR3. The V gene lost 7 bases and the J gene lost 0 bases, with 16 bases spanning the gap. The rearrangement links TRBV30 to TRBJ2-7; D gene uncertain. Sequencing was done on a sample of memory CD4+ T cells from blood. This receptor was obtained from a human donor in good health. The CDR3 spells CAYAFSDLSYEQYF. In DNA, the CDR3 is TGTGCCTACGCCTTTTCGGACCTCTCCTACGAGCAGTACTTC. The full variable domain, completed using reference TRBV30 and TRBJ2-7, is SQTIHQWPATLVQPVGSPLSLECTVEGTSNPNLYWYRQAAGRGLQLLFYSVGIGQISSEVPQNLSASRPQDRQFILSSKKLLLSDSGFYLCAYAFSDLSYEQYFGPGTRLTVT.